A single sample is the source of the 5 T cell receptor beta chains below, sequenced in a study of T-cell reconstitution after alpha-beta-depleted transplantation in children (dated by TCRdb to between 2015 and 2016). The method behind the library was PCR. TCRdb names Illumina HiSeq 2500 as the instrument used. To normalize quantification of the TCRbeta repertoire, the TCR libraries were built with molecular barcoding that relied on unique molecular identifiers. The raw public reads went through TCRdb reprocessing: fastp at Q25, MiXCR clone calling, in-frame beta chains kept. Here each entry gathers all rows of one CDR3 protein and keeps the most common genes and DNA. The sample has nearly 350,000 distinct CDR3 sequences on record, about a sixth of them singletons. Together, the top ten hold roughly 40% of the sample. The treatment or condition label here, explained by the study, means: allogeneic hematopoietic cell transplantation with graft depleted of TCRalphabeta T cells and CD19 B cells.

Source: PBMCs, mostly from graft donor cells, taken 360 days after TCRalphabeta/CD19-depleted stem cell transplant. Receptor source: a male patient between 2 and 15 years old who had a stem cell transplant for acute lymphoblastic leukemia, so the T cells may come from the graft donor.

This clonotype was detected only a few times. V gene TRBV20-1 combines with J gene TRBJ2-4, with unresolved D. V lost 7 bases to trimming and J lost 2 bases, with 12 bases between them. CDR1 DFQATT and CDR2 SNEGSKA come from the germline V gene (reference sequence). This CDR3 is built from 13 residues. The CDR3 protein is CSVMNSPKNIQYF. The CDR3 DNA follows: TGCAGTGTTATGAACAGCCCCAAAAACATTCAGTACTTC.

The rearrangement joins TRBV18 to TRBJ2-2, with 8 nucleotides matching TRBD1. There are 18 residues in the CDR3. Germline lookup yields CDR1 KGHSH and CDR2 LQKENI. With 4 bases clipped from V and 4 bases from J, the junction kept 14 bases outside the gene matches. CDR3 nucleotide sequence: TGTGCCAGCTCACGCCCGGGACAGGCGATTCCCTTCACCGGGGAGCTGTTTTTT. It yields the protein CASSRPGQAIPFTGELFF.

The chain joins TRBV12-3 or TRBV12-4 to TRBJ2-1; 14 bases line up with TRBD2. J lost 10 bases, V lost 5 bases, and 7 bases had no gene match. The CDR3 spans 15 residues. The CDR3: CASSLTGLAGDEQFF. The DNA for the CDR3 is TGTGCCAGCAGTCTGACGGGACTAGCGGGAGACGAGCAGTTCTTC.

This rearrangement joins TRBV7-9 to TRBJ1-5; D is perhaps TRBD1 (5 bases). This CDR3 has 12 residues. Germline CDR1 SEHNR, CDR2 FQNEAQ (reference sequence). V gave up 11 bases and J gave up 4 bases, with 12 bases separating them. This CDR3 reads CASGTENQPQHF. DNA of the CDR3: TGTGCCTCGGGGACTGAGAATCAGCCCCAGCATTTT.

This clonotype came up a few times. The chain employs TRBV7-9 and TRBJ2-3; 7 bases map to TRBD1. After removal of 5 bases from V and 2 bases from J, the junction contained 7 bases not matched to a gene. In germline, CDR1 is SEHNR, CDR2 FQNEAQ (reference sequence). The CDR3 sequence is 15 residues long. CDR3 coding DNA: TGTGCCAGCAGCCCCAGGACAGGCGTCACAGATACGCAGTATTTT. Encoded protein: CASSPRTGVTDTQYF.